Following are 21 T cell receptor beta chains from one sample sequenced in a study of regulatory T cells in long-lasting Graves disease. Specified time point: persistent/refractory GD, antithyroid drugs over 5 years with positive TRAb. The authors made the TCR library using RNA they extracted from PBMCs. Relying on iRepertoire HTBI primers and Arm-PCR of CDR3 regions, the team built TCR beta libraries. TCRdb analysed the multiplex PCR reads with MiXCR anew, one entry per CDR3 protein. The table records about 470,000 distinct CDR3 sequences, under 25% of them present only once. The sample was peripheral blood mononuclear cells (PBMCs), taken when the disease was refractory, from a patient treated with antithyroid drugs. The receptors shown here come from a female donor with Graves disease.

This clonotype occurred many times. The rearrangement uses TRBV20-1 and TRBJ2-4; D may be TRBD2 (6 bases). Between the trimmed V and J ends, which lost 1 base and 14 bases, there was a span of 12 bases. The germline CDR1 and CDR2 sequences are DFQATT and SNEGSKA (reference sequence). CDR3 length equals 11 residues. The CDR3 nucleotides are TGCAGTGCTAGAGTGGTATGGGAGGAGTACTTC. Protein: CSARVVWEEYF.

V usage is TRBV14 and J usage is TRBJ2-7; TRBD1 aligns across 7 bases. After removal of 4 bases from V and 3 bases from J, the junction contained 6 bases not matched to a gene. Germline CDR1 reads SGHDN; CDR2 reads FVKESK. CDR3 length: 14 residues. CDR3 nucleotides: TGTGCCAGCAGCCTAGACAGGGCGGGCTACGAGCAGTACTTC. As protein: CASSLDRAGYEQYF.

With regard to this clonotype: The junction departs from the called germline gene at one end, perhaps through a read error. Here the CDR3 DNA reads TGCGCCAGCAGCCAAGATCCCGGACAGGCCTACGAGCAGTACTTC. The encoded protein is CASSQDPGQAYEQYF. The chain couples TRBV14 to TRBJ2-7; 7 bases agree with TRBD1. Germline V lookup: CDR1 SGHDN, CDR2 FVKESK. This CDR3 spans 15 amino acids.

This clonotype was recorded at least ten times. The chain couples TRBV7-3 to TRBJ1-1; D not resolved. Trimming shortened V by 0 bases and J by 3 bases, and 8 bases separated the two germline ends. The CDR3 is 14 residues long. The V gene's germline CDR1 is SGHTA and CDR2 FQGTGA. The CDR3 sequence is CASSLTPRDTEAFF. CDR3 nucleotide sequence: TGTGCCAGCAGCTTAACCCCCCGGGACACTGAAGCTTTCTTT.

This clonotype was observed a few times. The chain is built from TRBV7-9 and TRBJ2-7; maybe TRBD2 (6 bases). The CDR3 covers 15 residues. V dropped 5 bases and J dropped 2 bases, with 16 bases sitting between them. The germline gives CDR1 SEHNR, CDR2 FQNEAQ (reference sequence). CDR3 loop: CASSALGTPAYEQYF. CDR3 DNA: TGTGCCAGCAGCGCCCTCGGGACTCCAGCCTACGAGCAGTACTTC.

This clonotype was observed many times. CDR3 residues: CASSPLVDGVPGANVLTF. In nucleotides, the CDR3 is TGTGCCAGCAGTCCCCTCGTGGATGGGGTCCCTGGGGCCAACGTCCTGACTTTC. V usage is TRBV12-3 or TRBV12-4 and J usage is TRBJ2-6; no clear D. V was shortened by 5 bases and J by 2 bases, with 19 bases between the two germline ends. CDR3 length equals 18 residues.

This clonotype showed up many times. This rearrangement joins TRBV11-2 to TRBJ2-7, with 9 bases lining up with TRBD1. J lost 1 base, V lost 5 bases, and 12 bases had no gene match. Germline lookup yields CDR1 SGHAT and CDR2 FQNNGV. CDR3 length: 17 residues. The chain's CDR3 is CASSAHYGQGRSYEQYF. CDR3 coding DNA: TGTGCCAGCAGCGCCCACTACGGACAGGGGAGATCCTACGAGCAGTACTTC.

Comments on this clonotype: A much larger clone lies one base from this, so it may be a read error. The chain uses TRBV7-2 and TRBJ2-4; D remains ambiguous. The CDR3 loop spans 17 amino acids. From germline, CDR1 is SGHTA and CDR2 FQGNSA. DNA of the CDR3: TGTGCCAGCAGCTTACTCCCCTCCCGAGTAGCCAAAAACATTCAGCACTTC. Protein: CASSLLPSRVAKNIQHF.

The rearrangement uses TRBV19 and TRBJ2-7, with a weak D call TRBD2 (6 bases). The V gene lost 5 bases and the J gene lost 4 bases, with 18 bases spanning the gap. This CDR3 contains 15 residues. CDR1 LNHDA and CDR2 SQIVND come from the germline V gene (reference sequence). Written as DNA, the CDR3 is TGTGCCAGTAGTTCCCCTTCGGGAGCTTCTTACGAGCAGTACTTC. Its protein product is CASSSPSGASYEQYF.

The chain recombines TRBV20-1 with TRBJ2-7; D is perhaps TRBD2 (5 bases). The germline CDR1 and CDR2 sequences are DFQATT and SNEGSKA (reference sequence). The CDR3 is 13 residues long. V was trimmed by 1 base and J by 2 bases, leaving 9 bases between them. This chain's CDR3 is CSARARGTYEQYF. The CDR3, as DNA: TGCAGTGCTAGAGCTCGGGGAACCTACGAGCAGTACTTC.

This clonotype was recorded at least ten times. An end of the junction differs from the germline gene, which may be a read error. The chain has TRBV2 and TRBJ2-5, with 7 bases identical to TRBD1. The CDR3 is made up of 17 amino acids. Per the germline V gene, CDR1 is SNHLY and CDR2 is FYNNEI. CDR3 DNA sequence: TGTACCAGCAGTGATACCGGACAGGCCCAGACGACAGAGACCCAGTACTTC. It codes for CTSSDTGQAQTTETQYF. Filled out from reference TRBV2 and TRBJ2-5, the complete variable domain reads EPEVTQTPSHQVTQMGQEVILRCVPISNHLYFYWYRQILGQKVEFLVSFYNNEISEKSEIFDDQFSVERPDGSNFTLKIRSTKLEDSAMYFCTSSDTGQAQTTETQYFGPGTRLLVL.

The V call is TRBV28, the J call TRBJ2-3; D remains ambiguous. Germline V gene data show CDR1 as MDHEN and CDR2 as SYDVKM. With 8 bases removed from V and 2 bases from J, the gap between germline ends came to 5 bases. The CDR3 consists of 11 residues. The CDR3 loop reads CASHHTDTQYF. CDR3 in DNA: TGTGCCAGCCACCACACAGATACGCAGTATTTT.

The chain links TRBV18 to TRBJ2-7; 10 bases line up with TRBD2. Germline V lookup: CDR1 KGHSH, CDR2 LQKENI. The J segment lost 2 bases and the V segment lost 2 bases, leaving 9 bases of the junction unmatched. The length of the CDR3 is 17 residues. The CDR3 is CASSPLVASGSPYEQYF. Here the CDR3 DNA reads TGTGCCAGCTCACCATTAGTGGCTAGCGGGAGCCCCTACGAGCAGTACTTC.

The V gene is TRBV5-5, the J gene TRBJ2-5; 10 bases fit TRBD2. J gave up 1 base and V 0 bases, and 3 bases lay outside the gene matches. The CDR3 loop spans 16 amino acids. CDR1 SGHKS and CDR2 YYEKEE come from the germline V gene (reference sequence). CDR3 sequence reads: CASSLVGTSAQETQYF. The CDR3 nucleotides read TGTGCCAGCAGCTTGGTCGGGACTAGCGCCCAAGAGACCCAGTACTTC. The entire variable domain, with the rest obtained from reference TRBV5-5 and TRBJ2-5, is as follows: DAGVTQSPTHLIKTRGQQVTLRCSPISGHKSVSWYQQVLGQGPQFIFQYYEKEERGRGNFPDRFSARQFPNYSSELNVNALLLGDSALYLCASSLVGTSAQETQYFGPGTRLLVL.

This clonotype was found a few times. This chain joins TRBV20-1 and TRBJ2-2; D perhaps matches TRBD1 (6 bases). CDR1 DFQATT and CDR2 SNEGSKA come from the germline V gene (reference sequence). Deletions cut 0 bases from V and 3 bases from J, with 8 bases between. The CDR3 is 14 residues long. The CDR3 DNA is TGCAGTGCTAGAGACGGGACACACACCGGGGAGCTGTTTTTT. Amino acids: CSARDGTHTGELFF.

Many counts were recorded for this clonotype. This chain joins TRBV6-1 and TRBJ1-2; 10 bases are shared with TRBD1. The CDR3 has 14 amino acids. Germline CDR1 and CDR2: MNHNS and SASEGT. Germline trimming cut 4 bases from V and 2 bases from J; bases unmatched to any gene: 1. CDR3 nucleotides: TGTGCCAGCAGTGGACAGGGGGCAAACTATGGCTACACCTTC. Translating gives CASSGQGANYGYTF.

The table lists this clonotype with many counts. This chain connects TRBV28 to TRBJ2-2; D is perhaps TRBD1 or TRBD2 (5 bases each). V lost 5 bases, J lost 8 bases, and 24 bases lay in between. The CDR3 runs 17 residues. The V gene's germline CDR1 is MDHEN and CDR2 SYDVKM. This CDR3 reads CASSSPLGTPELGELFF. CDR3 coding DNA: TGTGCCAGCAGTAGTCCCCTGGGGACCCCCGAGTTGGGGGAGCTGTTTTTT.

This clonotype was counted a few times. The chain carries TRBV19 and TRBJ1-2; possible D gene TRBD1, 5 bases. From germline, CDR1 is LNHDA and CDR2 SQIVND (reference sequence). The CDR3 contains 14 residues. V gave up 3 bases and J gave up 2 bases, with 10 bases separating them. The chain's CDR3 is CASSINRWNYGYTF. In DNA, the CDR3 is TGTGCCAGTAGTATCAACAGGTGGAACTATGGCTACACCTTC.

The chain links TRBV12-3 or TRBV12-4 to TRBJ1-5; D uncertain. The CDR3 length is 13 residues. The germline V and J ends were trimmed by 6 bases and 1 base, with 7 bases remaining between them. The CDR3 loop is CASRKESNQPQHF. CDR3 DNA: TGTGCCAGCAGGAAGGAAAGCAATCAGCCCCAGCATTTT.

This clonotype was picked up many times. The chain has TRBV6-2 or TRBV6-3 and TRBJ2-7; D is perhaps TRBD2 (6 bases). CDR3 size: 14 residues. Germline V gives CDR1 MNHEY, CDR2 SVGEGT. V was shortened by 6 bases and J by 1 base, with 13 bases between the two germline ends. The CDR3, as DNA: TGTGCCAGCAGCACCGGGACTCAATCCTACGAGCAGTACTTC. This translates into CASSTGTQSYEQYF.

V is TRBV19 and J is TRBJ1-1, with a possible D match to TRBD1 (5 bases). V was trimmed by 1 base and J by 4 bases, leaving 10 bases between them. The germline gives CDR1 LNHDA, CDR2 SQIVND (reference sequence). The CDR3 loop spans 14 amino acids. The CDR3 region has the DNA TGTGCCAGTAGTATAGTCGGGACTTCCACTGAAGCTTTCTTT. As protein: CASSIVGTSTEAFF.